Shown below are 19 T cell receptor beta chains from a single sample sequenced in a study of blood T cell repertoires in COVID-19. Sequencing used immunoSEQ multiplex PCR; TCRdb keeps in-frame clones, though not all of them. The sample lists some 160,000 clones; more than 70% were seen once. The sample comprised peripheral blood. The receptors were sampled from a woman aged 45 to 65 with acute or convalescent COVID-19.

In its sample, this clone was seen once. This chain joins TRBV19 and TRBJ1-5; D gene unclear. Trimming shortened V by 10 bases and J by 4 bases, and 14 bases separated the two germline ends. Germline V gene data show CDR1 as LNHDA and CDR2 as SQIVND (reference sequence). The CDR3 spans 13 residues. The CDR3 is CATSWETNQPQHF. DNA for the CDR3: TGTGCCACCTCGTGGGAGACTAATCAGCCCCAGCATTTT. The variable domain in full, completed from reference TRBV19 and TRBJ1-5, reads DGGITQSPKYLFRKEGQNVTLSCEQNLNHDAMYWYRQDPGQGLRLIYYSQIVNDFQKGDIAEGYSVSREKKESFPLTVTSAQKNPTAFYLCATSWETNQPQHFGDGTRLSIL.

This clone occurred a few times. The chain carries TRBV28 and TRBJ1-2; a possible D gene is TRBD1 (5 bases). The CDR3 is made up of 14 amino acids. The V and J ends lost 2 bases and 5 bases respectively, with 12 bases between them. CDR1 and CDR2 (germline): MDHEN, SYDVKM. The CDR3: CASSLGQGRYGYTF. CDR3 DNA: TGTGCCAGCAGTTTAGGTCAGGGAAGGTATGGCTACACCTTC.

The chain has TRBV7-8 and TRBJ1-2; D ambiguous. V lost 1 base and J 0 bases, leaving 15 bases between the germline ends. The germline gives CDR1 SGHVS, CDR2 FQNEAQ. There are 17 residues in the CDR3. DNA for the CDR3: TGTGCCAGCAGCTTAGTCCCTCTCGGACTTGCTAACTATGGCTACACCTTC. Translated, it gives CASSLVPLGLANYGYTF.

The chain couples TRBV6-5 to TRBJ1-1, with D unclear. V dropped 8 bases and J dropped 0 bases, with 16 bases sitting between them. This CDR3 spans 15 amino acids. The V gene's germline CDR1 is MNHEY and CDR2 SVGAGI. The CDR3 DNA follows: TGTGCCAGCCGTCCGGGTGACGGTGTGAACACTGAAGCTTTCTTT. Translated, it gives CASRPGDGVNTEAFF.

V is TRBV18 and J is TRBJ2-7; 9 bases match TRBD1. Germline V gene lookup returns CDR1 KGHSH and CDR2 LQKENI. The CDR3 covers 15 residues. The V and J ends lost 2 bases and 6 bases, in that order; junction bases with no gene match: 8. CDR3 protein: CASSPGTGFTGEQYF. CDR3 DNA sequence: TGTGCCAGCTCACCAGGGACAGGGTTTACAGGCGAGCAGTACTTC.

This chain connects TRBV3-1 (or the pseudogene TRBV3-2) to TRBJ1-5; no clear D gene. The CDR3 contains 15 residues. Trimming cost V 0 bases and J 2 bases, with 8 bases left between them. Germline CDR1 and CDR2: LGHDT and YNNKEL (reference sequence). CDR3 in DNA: TGTGCCAGCAGCCAAGATACAGTAGGCAATCAGCCCCAGCATTTT. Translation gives CASSQDTVGNQPQHF.

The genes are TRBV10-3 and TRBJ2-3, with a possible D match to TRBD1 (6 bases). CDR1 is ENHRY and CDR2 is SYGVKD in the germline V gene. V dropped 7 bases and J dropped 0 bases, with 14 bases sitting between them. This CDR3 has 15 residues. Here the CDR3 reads CAIMGQQESTDTQYF. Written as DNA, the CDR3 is TGTGCCATCATGGGACAACAGGAAAGCACAGATACGCAGTATTTT.

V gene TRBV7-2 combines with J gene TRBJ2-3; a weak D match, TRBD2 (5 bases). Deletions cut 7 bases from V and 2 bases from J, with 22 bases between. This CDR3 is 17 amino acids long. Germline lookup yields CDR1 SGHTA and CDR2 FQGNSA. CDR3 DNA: TGTGCCAGCAAGTACTCCGGGGTACGCTTCTCCACAGATACGCAGTATTTT. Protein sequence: CASKYSGVRFSTDTQYF.

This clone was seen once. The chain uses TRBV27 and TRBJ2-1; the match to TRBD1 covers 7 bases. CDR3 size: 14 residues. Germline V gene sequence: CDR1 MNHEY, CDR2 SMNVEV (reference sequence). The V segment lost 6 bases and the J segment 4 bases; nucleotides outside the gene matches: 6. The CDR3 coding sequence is TGTGCCAGCAGGCGACAGGGATCGTACAATGAGCAGTTCTTC. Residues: CASRRQGSYNEQFF.

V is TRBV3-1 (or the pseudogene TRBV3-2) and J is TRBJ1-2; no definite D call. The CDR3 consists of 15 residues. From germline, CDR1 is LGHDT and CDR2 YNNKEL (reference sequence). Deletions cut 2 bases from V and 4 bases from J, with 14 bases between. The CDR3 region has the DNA TGTGCCAGCAGCCAAAGTGACATAGAGTTCTATGGCTACACCTTC. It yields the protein CASSQSDIEFYGYTF.

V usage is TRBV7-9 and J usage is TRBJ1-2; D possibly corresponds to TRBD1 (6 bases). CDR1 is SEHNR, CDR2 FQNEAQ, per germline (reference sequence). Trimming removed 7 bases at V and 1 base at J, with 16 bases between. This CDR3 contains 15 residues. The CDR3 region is CASTIQGFGNYGYTF. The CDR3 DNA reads TGTGCCAGCACGATACAGGGTTTTGGTAACTATGGCTACACCTTC.

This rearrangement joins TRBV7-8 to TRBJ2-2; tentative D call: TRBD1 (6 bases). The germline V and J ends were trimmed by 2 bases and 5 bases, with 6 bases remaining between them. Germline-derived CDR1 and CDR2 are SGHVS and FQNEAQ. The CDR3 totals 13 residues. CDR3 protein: CASSLRGTGELFF. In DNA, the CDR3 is TGTGCCAGCAGCTTAAGGGGGACCGGGGAGCTGTTTTTT.

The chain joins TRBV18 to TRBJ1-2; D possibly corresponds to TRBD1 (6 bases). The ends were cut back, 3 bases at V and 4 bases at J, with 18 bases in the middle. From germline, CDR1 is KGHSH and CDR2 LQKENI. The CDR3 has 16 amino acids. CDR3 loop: CASSPNTGGRGYGYTF. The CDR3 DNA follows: TGTGCCAGCTCACCCAATACGGGGGGCAGGGGCTATGGCTACACCTTC.

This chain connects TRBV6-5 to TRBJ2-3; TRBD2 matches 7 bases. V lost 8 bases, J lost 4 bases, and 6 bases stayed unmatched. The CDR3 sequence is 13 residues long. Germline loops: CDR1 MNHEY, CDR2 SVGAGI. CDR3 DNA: TGTGCCAGCCTGGGCGGGGGATCAGATACGCAGTATTTT. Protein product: CASLGGGSDTQYF.

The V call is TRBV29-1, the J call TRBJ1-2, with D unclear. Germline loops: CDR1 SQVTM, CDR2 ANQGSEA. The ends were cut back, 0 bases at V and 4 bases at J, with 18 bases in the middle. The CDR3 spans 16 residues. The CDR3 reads CSVEDLGQRGFYGYTF. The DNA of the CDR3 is TGCAGCGTTGAAGATCTTGGGCAGCGGGGTTTCTATGGCTACACCTTC.

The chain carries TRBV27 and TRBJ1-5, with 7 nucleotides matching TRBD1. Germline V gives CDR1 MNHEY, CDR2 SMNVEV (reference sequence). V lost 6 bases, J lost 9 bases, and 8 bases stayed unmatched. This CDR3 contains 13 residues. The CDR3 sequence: CASSGTGARPQHF. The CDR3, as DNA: TGTGCCAGCAGCGGTACAGGGGCACGGCCCCAGCATTTT.

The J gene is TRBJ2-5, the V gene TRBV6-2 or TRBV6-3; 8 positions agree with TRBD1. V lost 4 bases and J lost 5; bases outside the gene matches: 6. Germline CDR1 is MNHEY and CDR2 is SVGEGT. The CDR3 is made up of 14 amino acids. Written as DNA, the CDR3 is TGTGCCAGCAGTTCCCCAGGGGGCTGGGAGACCCAGTACTTC. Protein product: CASSSPGGWETQYF.

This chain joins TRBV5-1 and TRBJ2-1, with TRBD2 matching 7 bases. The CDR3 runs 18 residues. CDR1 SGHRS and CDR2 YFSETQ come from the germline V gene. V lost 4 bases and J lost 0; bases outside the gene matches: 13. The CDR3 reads CASSTGGMGWSSYNEQFF. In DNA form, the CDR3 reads TGCGCCAGCAGCACCGGGGGGATGGGATGGAGCTCCTACAATGAGCAGTTCTTC.

In DNA, the CDR3 is TGTGCCAGCCGGGACAGGGGGGCCCCTAACTATGGCTACACCTTC. Translated, it gives CASRDRGAPNYGYTF. The genes are TRBV28 and TRBJ1-2; 11 bases agree with TRBD1. CDR3 length: 15 amino acids. The germline gives CDR1 MDHEN, CDR2 SYDVKM. V trimming: 8 bases; J trimming: 0 bases; junction bases outside the gene matches: 5.